The rows below give T cell receptor beta chains drawn from one sample of a study of a mutant IDH1 vaccine in newly diagnosed glioma. No antigens are known for them. Sequencing was performed with immunoSEQ multiplex PCR; in TCRdb, only in-frame clones are kept and a portion is missing. The table lists some 130,000 clones, roughly 75% of them singletons. The starting material was PBMCs, obtained from a glioma patient whose treatment included an IDH1 peptide vaccine. The source is a man in his forties or fifties with glioma. Each CDR3 is given with its conserved first and last residue. D genes are given only for firm matches. The listing skips clone size in some rows; elsewhere it reads once, few, many or a size class.

V gene	J gene	clone size	D gene	CDR3 protein	CDR3 DNA
TRBV7-8	TRBJ1-5	NA	TRBD1	CASSLEVAGGHQPQHF	TGTGCCAGCAGCTTAGAAGTTGCAGGGGGCCATCAGCCCCAGCATTTT
TRBV10-1	TRBJ1-1	NA	TRBD1	CASSAPQGARRTEAFF	TGCGCCAGCAGTGCCCCACAGGGGGCGCGAAGAACTGAAGCTTTCTTT
TRBV6-5	TRBJ1-6	NA	TRBD1	CASSYSGQGLGALHF	TGTGCCAGCAGTTACTCGGGACAGGGCCTTGGGGCCCTCCACTTT
TRBV7-9	TRBJ2-7	NA	TRBD1	CASTLDRGPYEQYF	TGTGCCAGCACCCTGGACAGGGGGCCCTACGAGCAGTACTTC
TRBV27	TRBJ1-4	NA	TRBD1	CASSPGTENEKLFF	TGTGCCAGCAGTCCCGGGACAGAGAATGAAAAACTGTTTTTT
TRBV4-2	TRBJ2-2	NA	TRBD2	CASSQEVTSGTGELFF	TGTGCCAGCAGCCAAGAGGTGACTAGCGGGACCGGGGAGCTGTTTTTT
TRBV6-5	TRBJ1-2	NA	NA	CASSYAEQTHYGYTF	TGTGCCAGCAGTTACGCTGAACAGACCCACTATGGCTACACCTTC
TRBV6-4	TRBJ1-5	NA	NA	CASAGRSNQPQHF	TGTGCCAGCGCTGGACGGAGCAATCAGCCCCAGCATTTT
TRBV5-4	TRBJ2-5	NA	TRBD1	CATGTGGRETQYF	TGTGCCACCGGGACAGGGGGACGAGAGACCCAGTACTTC
TRBV18	TRBJ2-2	NA	TRBD2	CASSPRLAGEAGELFF	TGTGCCAGCTCACCTCGACTAGCGGGAGAGGCCGGGGAGCTGTTTTTT
TRBV7-2	TRBJ2-7	NA	TRBD1	CASSSGTGIIHEQYF	TGTGCCAGCAGCTCCGGGACAGGGATCATCCACGAGCAGTACTTC
TRBV7-9	TRBJ2-1	many	TRBD1	CASSPEFGTGTYNEQFF	TGTGCCAGCAGCCCCGAGTTTGGGACAGGGACCTACAATGAGCAGTTCTTC
TRBV30	TRBJ2-1	once	TRBD2	CAWSVGGVNEQFF	TGTGCCTGGAGTGTCGGGGGGGTGAATGAGCAGTTCTTC
TRBV4-2	TRBJ2-2	few	NA	CASSLSGGNTGELFF	TGTGCCAGCAGCCTCAGTGGGGGGAACACCGGGGAGCTGTTTTTT
TRBV11-2	TRBJ2-3	NA	NA	CASSPVDTQYF	TGTGCCAGCAGCCCCGTGGATACGCAGTATTTT
TRBV13	TRBJ2-7	NA	TRBD2	CASSLGPGGGYEQYF	TGTGCCAGCAGCCTGGGTCCGGGCGGGGGATACGAGCAGTACTTC
TRBV9	TRBJ1-3	NA	NA	CASSVEGGNTIYF	TGTGCCAGCAGCGTAGAGGGGGGAAACACCATATATTTT